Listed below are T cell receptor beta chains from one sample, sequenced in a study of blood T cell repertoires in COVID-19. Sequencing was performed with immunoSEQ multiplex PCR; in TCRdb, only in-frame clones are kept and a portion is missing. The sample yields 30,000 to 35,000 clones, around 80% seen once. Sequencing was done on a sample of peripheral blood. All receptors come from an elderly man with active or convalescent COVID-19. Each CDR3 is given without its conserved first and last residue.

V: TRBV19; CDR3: ASSTSLSGELF
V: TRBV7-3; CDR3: ASSFRARETQY
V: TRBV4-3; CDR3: ASSQEANRDPQY
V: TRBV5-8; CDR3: ASSPSVSSYNEQF
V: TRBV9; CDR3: ASSSRDRDEAF
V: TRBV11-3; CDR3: ASSLGVAGVEEETQY
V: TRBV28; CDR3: ASTASGGWTEAF
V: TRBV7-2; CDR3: ASSLSNYGYT
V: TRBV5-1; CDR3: ASSFGTVNTEAF
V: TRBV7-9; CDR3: ASSPRSGNGYT
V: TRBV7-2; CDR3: ASRPPAAFNEQF
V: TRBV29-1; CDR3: SVEDRSSGNTIY
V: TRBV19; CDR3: ASSTPTGTGNTIY
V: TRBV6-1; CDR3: ASSDRGTEAF
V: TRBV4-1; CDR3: ASSRGGTGGELF
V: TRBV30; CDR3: AWSRGRGTKNIQY
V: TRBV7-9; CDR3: ASSLDGRASRDTQY
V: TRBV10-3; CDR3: AISAATGTLSYGYT
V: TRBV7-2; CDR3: ASSFNRATDTQY
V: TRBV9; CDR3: ASSLSDRGGTGELF
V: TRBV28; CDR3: ASSFLRFYSNQPQH
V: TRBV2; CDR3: ASSERTSESDEQF
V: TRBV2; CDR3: ASSVRGYHTEAF
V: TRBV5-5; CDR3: ASSWDSKNIQY
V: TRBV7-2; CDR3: ASSLAGGGGYGYT
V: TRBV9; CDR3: ASSVEFWSSGNTIY
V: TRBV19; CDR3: ASSRQETQY
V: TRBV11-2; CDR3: ASSLVGANEQF